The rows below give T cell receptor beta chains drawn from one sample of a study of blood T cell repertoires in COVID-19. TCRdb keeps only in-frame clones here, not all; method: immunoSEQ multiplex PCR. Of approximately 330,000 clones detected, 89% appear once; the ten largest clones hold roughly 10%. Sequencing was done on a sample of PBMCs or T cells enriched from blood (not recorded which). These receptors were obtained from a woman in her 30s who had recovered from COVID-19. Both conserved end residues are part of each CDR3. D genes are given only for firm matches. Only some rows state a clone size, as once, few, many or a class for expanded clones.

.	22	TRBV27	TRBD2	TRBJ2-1	CASSLSSPGLAGGLSSYNEQFF	TGTGCCAGCAGTTTAAGTTCCCCCGGACTAGCGGGAGGCCTGAGCTCCTACAATGAGCAGTTCTTC
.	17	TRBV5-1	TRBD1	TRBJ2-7	CASSLAIIGDRVYEQYF	TGCGCCAGCAGCTTGGCAATAATCGGGGACAGGGTATACGAGCAGTACTTC
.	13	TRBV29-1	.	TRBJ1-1	CSVIDSLNTEAFF	TGCAGCGTGATAGACAGTCTCAACACTGAAGCTTTCTTT
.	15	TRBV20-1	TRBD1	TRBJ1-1	CSASPQTGAGAEAFF	TGCAGTGCTAGTCCCCAGACAGGGGCAGGGGCTGAAGCTTTCTTT
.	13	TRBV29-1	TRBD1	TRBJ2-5	CSVDIDREETQYF	TGCAGCGTTGACATAGACAGGGAAGAGACCCAGTACTTC
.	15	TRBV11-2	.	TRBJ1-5	CASSLEGVSNQPQHF	TGTGCCAGCAGCTTAGAAGGAGTTAGCAATCAGCCCCAGCATTTT
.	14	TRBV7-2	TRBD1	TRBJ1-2	CASSPAWTGDGYTF	TGTGCCAGCAGCCCAGCATGGACAGGGGATGGCTACACCTTC
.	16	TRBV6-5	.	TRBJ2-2	CASSYSSIRSGGELFF	TGTGCCAGCAGTTACTCGAGCATTCGGTCGGGCGGGGAGCTGTTTTTT
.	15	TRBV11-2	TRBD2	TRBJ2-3	CASSLDAGETDTQYF	TGTGCCAGCAGCTTAGATGCGGGAGAGACAGATACGCAGTATTTT
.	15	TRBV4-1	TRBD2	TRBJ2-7	CASSHTTSGSYEQYF	TGCGCCAGCAGCCACACGACTAGCGGGTCCTACGAGCAGTACTTC
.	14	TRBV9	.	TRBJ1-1	CASSESGGHTEAFF	TGTGCCAGCAGCGAATCGGGGGGCCACACTGAAGCTTTCTTT
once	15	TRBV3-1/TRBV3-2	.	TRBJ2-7	CASSQEPSVIYEQYF	TGTGCCAGCAGCCAAGAACCTAGTGTCATATACGAGCAGTACTTC
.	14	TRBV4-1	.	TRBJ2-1	CASSPILRGDEQFF	TGCGCCAGCAGCCCCATACTCCGCGGGGATGAGCAGTTCTTC
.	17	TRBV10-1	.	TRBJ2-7	CASSESTCRELWYEQYF	TGCGCCAGCAGTGAGTCGACGTGTCGGGAACTATGGTACGAGCAGTACTTC
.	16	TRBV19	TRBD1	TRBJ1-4	CASSIAHVTGEEKLFF	TGTGCCAGTAGTATAGCTCACGTGACAGGGGAGGAAAAACTGTTTTTT
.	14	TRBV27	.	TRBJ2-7	CASSTGYHSYEQYF	TGTGCCAGCAGTACAGGATACCACTCCTACGAGCAGTACTTC
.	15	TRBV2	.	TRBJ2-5	CASSEENGQWETQYF	TGTGCCAGCAGTGAAGAAAATGGACAGTGGGAGACCCAGTACTTC
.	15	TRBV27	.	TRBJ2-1	CASSLQGLGRNEQFF	TGTGCCAGCAGTTTACAGGGGCTCGGTAGGAATGAGCAGTTCTTC
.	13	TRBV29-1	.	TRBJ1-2	CSVQQRSRYGYTF	TGCAGCGTCCAACAGCGGTCTAGGTATGGCTACACCTTC
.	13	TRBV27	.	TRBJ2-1	CASSSTVHFIQFF	TGTGCCAGCAGTTCTACAGTACACTTTATACAGTTCTTC
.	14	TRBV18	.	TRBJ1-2	CASSLQDENYGYTF	TGTGCCAGCTCACTACAGGACGAAAACTATGGCTACACCTTC
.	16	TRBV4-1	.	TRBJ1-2	CASSQPIKSAGHGYTF	TGCGCCAGCAGCCAACCAATTAAGTCAGCGGGGCACGGCTACACCTTC
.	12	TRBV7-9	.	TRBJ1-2	CASSFSSGGYTF	TGTGCCAGCAGCTTTAGTTCGGGTGGCTACACCTTC
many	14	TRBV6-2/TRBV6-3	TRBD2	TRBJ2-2	CASSYGREPGELFF	TGTGCCAGCAGTTACGGGAGGGAACCCGGGGAGCTGTTTTTT
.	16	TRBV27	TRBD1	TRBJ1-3	CASSLTQGALGNTIYF	TGTGCCAGCAGTTTAACCCAGGGGGCGCTTGGAAACACCATATATTTT
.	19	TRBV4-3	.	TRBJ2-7	CASSQEMASGRQSSYEQYF	TGCGCCAGCAGCCAAGAGATGGCGTCCGGCAGGCAGAGCTCCTACGAGCAGTACTTC
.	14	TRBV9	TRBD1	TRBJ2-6	CASSAPGQGHVLTF	TGTGCCAGCAGCGCTCCGGGACAGGGTCACGTCCTGACTTTC
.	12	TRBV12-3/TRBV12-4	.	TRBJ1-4	CASSPVGEKLFF	TGTGCCAGCAGTCCGGTCGGTGAAAAACTGTTTTTT
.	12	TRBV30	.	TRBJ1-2	CAWSVIRGGYTF	TGTGCCTGGAGTGTAATTCGGGGAGGTTATACCTTC
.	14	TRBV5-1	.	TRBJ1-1	CASMTNSLNTEAFF	TGCGCCAGCATGACTAACAGTTTGAACACTGAAGCTTTCTTT
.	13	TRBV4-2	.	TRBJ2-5	CASSQDYQETQYF	TGTGCCAGCAGCCAAGACTATCAAGAGACCCAGTACTTC
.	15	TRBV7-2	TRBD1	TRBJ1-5	CASSSTTGGNQPQHF	TGTGCCAGCAGCTCTACCACAGGGGGCAATCAGCCCCAGCATTTT
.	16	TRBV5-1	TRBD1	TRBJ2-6	CASSPGQGAGANVLTF	TGCGCCAGCAGCCCGGGACAGGGAGCCGGGGCCAACGTCCTGACTTTC
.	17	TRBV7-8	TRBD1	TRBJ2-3	CASSQDAQGALLDTQYF	TGTGCCAGCAGCCAAGATGCCCAGGGGGCGCTTTTGGATACGCAGTATTTT
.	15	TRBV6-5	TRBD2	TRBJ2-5	CATAGLAGAQETQYF	TGTGCCACCGCAGGACTAGCGGGGGCCCAAGAGACCCAGTACTTC
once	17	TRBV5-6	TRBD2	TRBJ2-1	CASSLEVVREGYNEQFF	TGTGCCAGCAGCTTGGAAGTCGTGCGGGAGGGGTACAATGAGCAGTTCTTC
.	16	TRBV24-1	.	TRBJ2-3	CATSDLQGGDKDTQYF	TGTGCCACCAGTGATTTGCAAGGTGGGGACAAAGATACGCAGTATTTT
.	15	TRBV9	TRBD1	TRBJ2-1	CASSVEGQGFYEQFF	TGTGCCAGCAGCGTAGAGGGACAGGGTTTTTATGAGCAGTTCTTC
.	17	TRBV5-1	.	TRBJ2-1	CASSLAGTAGASNEQFF	TGCGCCAGCAGCTTGGCCGGGACAGCGGGAGCTTCAAATGAGCAGTTCTTC
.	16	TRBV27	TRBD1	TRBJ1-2	CASSLIPGQSLYGYTF	TGTGCCAGCAGTTTAATTCCGGGACAGAGCCTCTATGGCTACACCTTC
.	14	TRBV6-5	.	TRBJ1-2	CASRHTGSGYGYTF	TGTGCCAGCAGACACACAGGGTCTGGATATGGCTACACCTTC
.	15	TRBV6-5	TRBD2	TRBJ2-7	CASSYGTSGSYEQYF	TGTGCCAGCAGTTACGGGACTAGCGGGTCCTACGAGCAGTACTTC
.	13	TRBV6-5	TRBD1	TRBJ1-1	CASSRTGYTEAFF	TGTGCCAGCAGCCGGACAGGGTACACTGAAGCTTTCTTT
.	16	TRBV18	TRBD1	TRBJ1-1	CASSPRVTGAGTEAFF	TGTGCCAGCTCACCACGTGTGACAGGGGCAGGAACTGAAGCTTTCTTT
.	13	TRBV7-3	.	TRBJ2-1	CASSLKLGGEQFF	TGTGCCAGCAGCTTAAAACTCGGCGGTGAGCAGTTCTTC
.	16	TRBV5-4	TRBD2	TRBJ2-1	CASSPGSSGIYNEQFF	TGTGCCAGCAGCCCTGGTTCTAGCGGGATATACAATGAGCAGTTCTTC
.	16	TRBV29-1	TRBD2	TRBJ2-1	CSVEDPGGLSYNEQFF	TGCAGCGTTGAAGATCCGGGAGGTCTGTCATACAATGAGCAGTTCTTC
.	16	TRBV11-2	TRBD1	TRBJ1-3	CASSFPGQVFGNTIYF	TGTGCCAGCAGCTTCCCGGGACAGGTTTTTGGAAACACCATATATTTT
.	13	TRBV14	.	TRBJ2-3	CASSVGVGDTQYF	TGTGCCAGCAGCGTCGGAGTGGGAGATACGCAGTATTTT
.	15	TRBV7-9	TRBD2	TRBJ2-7	CASRFFREGRSEQYF	TGTGCCAGCAGGTTCTTCCGGGAGGGCCGTTCCGAGCAGTACTTC
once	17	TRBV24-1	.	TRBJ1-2	CATSDWPSPNPNYGYTF	TGTGCCACCAGTGATTGGCCAAGTCCCAACCCTAACTATGGCTACACCTTC